Listed here are 2 T cell receptor beta chains from one sample, sequenced in a study of T cells after posttransplantation cyclophosphamide. TCRdb's copy holds only in-frame clones and misses some; the assay was immunoSEQ multiplex PCR. The profile covers 20,000 to 25,000 clones, none occurring a single time. Sequencing was carried out using PBMCs. The origin of the receptors is a woman in her sixties or seventies in good health, CMV-negative, and a related stem cell transplant donor.

This clone was found a few times. The CDR3 region has the DNA TGTGCCAGCAGTCCCACACCTAACTATGGCTACACCTTC. Translated: CASSPTPNYGYTF. The chain carries TRBV27 and TRBJ1-2; D unresolved. Trimming pared 5 bases from V and 0 bases from J, leaving 7 bases between. CDR1 is MNHEY and CDR2 is SMNVEV in the germline V gene (reference sequence). The CDR3 totals 13 residues.

This clone was recorded many times. The chain recombines TRBV19 with TRBJ1-6; 8 nucleotides align to TRBD1. V shed 6 bases, J shed 7 bases, and the junction held 11 bases outside the gene matches. There are 16 residues in the CDR3. Germline CDR1 reads LNHDA; CDR2 reads SQIVND (reference sequence). CDR3: CASREAGGAPNSPLHF. In DNA form, the CDR3 reads TGTGCCAGTAGGGAGGCAGGGGGCGCCCCCAATTCACCCCTCCACTTT.